This TCR beta chain was sequenced for a study of cytomegalovirus exposure and HLA in healthy donors. Findings of the study overall: Three of the chains that were CMV-associated were confirmed in vitro to be specific for CMV antigens. Several top significant clusters appeared, in a later analysis, to be linked to common viral pathogens. The authors listed about 170 TCR beta chains as cytomegalovirus-associated.

Notes on this clone: Its antigen is not known.

CDR1 is SGHDN and CDR2 is FVKESK in the germline V gene. The length of the CDR3 is 15 residues. Trimming removed 6 bases from V and 1 base from J; junction bases left unmatched: 4. 13 Jbeta primers and 60 Vbeta primers were used for the PCR. This table comes from immunoSEQ multiplex PCR, and its TCRdb copy is limited to in-frame clones, with some not included. The table includes about 110,000 clones, 73% detected once. The clonotype comes from a man in his forties in good health and CMV-seronegative. Sequenced input: PBMCs. The chain carries TRBV14 and TRBJ2-1; TRBD1 agrees at 9 bases. The CDR3 loop reads CASRAGTGSYNEQFF. The DNA of the CDR3 is TGTGCCAGCAGGGCCGGGACAGGGTCCTACAATGAGCAGTTCTTC. The full variable domain, in which reference TRBV14 and TRBJ2-1 provide the parts outside the CDR3, is EAGVTQFPSHSVIEKGQTVTLRCDPISGHDNLYWYRRVMGKEIKFLLHFVKESKQDESGMPNNRFLAERTGGTYSTLKVQPAELEDSGVYFCASRAGTGSYNEQFFGPGTRLTVL.